These T cell receptor beta chains were read from a single sample in a study of metastatic and nonmetastatic thyroid tumors. MiXCR re-clonotyped the PCR reads for TCRdb. The sample includes 20,000 to 25,000 clones, roughly 15% of them seen just once. Sequenced sample: blood. The origin of the receptors is a female donor with papillary thyroid cancer or a benign thyroid nodule (not recorded which). Some clones in this sample may be carry-over from other donors' samples. Both conserved end residues are part of each CDR3. D genes are given only for firm matches. For some rows the clone size is stated as once, few or many, or as a class when expanded; others skip it.

V gene: TRBV6-5
clone size: many
J gene: TRBJ2-1
D gene: -
CDR3 protein: CASSYSGWFDNEQFF
CDR3 DNA: TGTGCCAGCAGTTACTCGGGTTGGTTCGACAATGAGCAGTTCTTC

V gene: TRBV7-9
clone size: many
J gene: TRBJ1-2
D gene: TRBD1
CDR3 protein: CASSDTGGRGYTF
CDR3 DNA: TGTGCCAGCAGCGATACAGGGGGTCGGGGCTACACCTTC

V gene: TRBV24-1
clone size: many
J gene: TRBJ2-2
D gene: TRBD1
CDR3 protein: CATSSDRGREGLFF
CDR3 DNA: TGTGCCACCAGTTCGGACAGGGGGCGGGAGGGGCTGTTTTTT

V gene: TRBV5-4
clone size: -
J gene: TRBJ1-2
D gene: TRBD1
CDR3 protein: CASSAGTVNYGYTF
CDR3 DNA: TGTGCCAGCAGCGCCGGGACAGTAAACTATGGCTACACCTTC

V gene: TRBV6-5
clone size: many
J gene: TRBJ1-1
D gene: -
CDR3 protein: CASSYTRMNTEAFF
CDR3 DNA: TGTGCCAGCAGTTACACCCGGATGAACACTGAAGCTTTCTTT

V gene: TRBV5-4
clone size: -
J gene: TRBJ1-6
D gene: -
CDR3 protein: CASSLAGQNNSPLHF
CDR3 DNA: TGTGCCAGCAGCTTGGCCGGACAGAATAATTCACCCCTCCACTTT

V gene: TRBV14
clone size: once
J gene: TRBJ2-1
D gene: TRBD2
CDR3 protein: CASSQNFLAGGRKRDEQFF
CDR3 DNA: TGTGCCAGCAGCCAAAACTTCCTAGCGGGAGGGAGAAAGCGGGATGAGCAGTTCTTC

V gene: TRBV7-2
clone size: many
J gene: TRBJ2-3
D gene: -
CDR3 protein: CASSLVQRTDTQYF
CDR3 DNA: TGTGCCAGCAGCTTAGTACAGCGCACAGATACGCAGTATTTT

V gene: TRBV3-1
clone size: many
J gene: TRBJ1-6
D gene: -
CDR3 protein: CASSQGSHANSPLHF
CDR3 DNA: TGTGCCAGCAGCCAAGGGAGCCACGCCAATTCACCCCTCCACTTT

V gene: TRBV6-2/TRBV6-3
clone size: few
J gene: TRBJ1-2
D gene: -
CDR3 protein: CASSYSAGYGYTF
CDR3 DNA: TGTGCCAGCAGTTACTCTGCAGGCTATGGCTACACCTTC

V gene: TRBV4-3
clone size: many
J gene: TRBJ2-3
D gene: -
CDR3 protein: CASSQDIIMAGRTDTQYF
CDR3 DNA: TGCGCCAGCAGCCAAGATATAATTATGGCGGGACGAACAGATACGCAGTATTTT

V gene: TRBV5-6
clone size: many
J gene: TRBJ2-1
D gene: -
CDR3 protein: CASSSQNWYSYNEQFF
CDR3 DNA: TGTGCCAGCAGTTCTCAAAATTGGTACTCCTACAATGAGCAGTTCTTC

V gene: TRBV11-2
clone size: many
J gene: TRBJ1-2
D gene: TRBD1
CDR3 protein: CASSLGSPGQLGGYTF
CDR3 DNA: TGTGCCAGCAGCTTAGGAAGTCCGGGACAGCTAGGTGGCTACACCTTC

V gene: TRBV27
clone size: many
J gene: TRBJ2-1
D gene: TRBD2
CDR3 protein: CASRPLGSGRATYNEQFF
CDR3 DNA: TGTGCCAGCAGACCCCTGGGTAGCGGGAGGGCTACCTACAATGAGCAGTTCTTC

V gene: TRBV5-1
clone size: many
J gene: TRBJ2-3
D gene: TRBD2
CDR3 protein: CASSAYREADTQYF
CDR3 DNA: TGCGCCAGCAGCGCGTACCGGGAGGCAGATACGCAGTATTTT

V gene: TRBV7-8
clone size: many
J gene: TRBJ2-3
D gene: -
CDR3 protein: CASSLDSTDTQYF
CDR3 DNA: TGTGCCAGCAGCTTAGACAGCACAGATACGCAGTATTTT

V gene: TRBV20-1
clone size: many
J gene: TRBJ2-7
D gene: TRBD2
CDR3 protein: CSAWDYSSYEQYF
CDR3 DNA: TGCAGTGCTTGGGACTACTCCTCCTACGAGCAGTACTTC

V gene: TRBV7-6
clone size: many
J gene: TRBJ2-1
D gene: -
CDR3 protein: CASSPSVNEQFF
CDR3 DNA: TGTGCCAGCAGCCCTAGCGTCAATGAGCAGTTCTTC

V gene: TRBV6-1
clone size: many
J gene: TRBJ2-7
D gene: -
CDR3 protein: CASSEWLSNEQYF
CDR3 DNA: TGTGCCAGCAGTGAGTGGCTCTCCAACGAGCAGTACTTC

V gene: TRBV7-2
clone size: many
J gene: TRBJ2-7
D gene: TRBD1
CDR3 protein: CASSLMGQPAYEQYF
CDR3 DNA: TGTGCCAGCAGCTTAATGGGACAGCCGGCCTACGAGCAGTACTTC

V gene: TRBV6-5
clone size: many
J gene: TRBJ2-3
D gene: TRBD2
CDR3 protein: CASSYSASGRGGTDTQYF
CDR3 DNA: TGTGCCAGCAGTTACTCAGCTAGCGGGAGAGGGGGCACAGATACGCAGTATTTT

V gene: TRBV2
clone size: -
J gene: TRBJ2-3
D gene: -
CDR3 protein: CASSEALSTDTQYF
CDR3 DNA: TGTGCCAGCAGTGAAGCCCTAAGCACAGATACGCAGTATTTT

V gene: TRBV4-2
clone size: many
J gene: TRBJ2-4
D gene: -
CDR3 protein: CASSSRRAGNIQYF
CDR3 DNA: TGTGCCAGCAGCTCACGACGGGCGGGGAACATTCAGTACTTC

V gene: TRBV25-1
clone size: many
J gene: TRBJ1-3
D gene: -
CDR3 protein: CASSDRLGNTIYF
CDR3 DNA: TGTGCCAGTTCCGACAGGCTTGGAAACACCATATATTTT

V gene: TRBV20-1
clone size: -
J gene: TRBJ1-1
D gene: -
CDR3 protein: CSAALSTEAFF
CDR3 DNA: TGCAGTGCTGCCCTTAGTACGGAAGCTTTCTTT

V gene: TRBV7-2
clone size: medium-sized
J gene: TRBJ2-6
D gene: -
CDR3 protein: CASSFNPGGNSGANVLTF
CDR3 DNA: TGTGCCAGCAGCTTCAATCCTGGGGGTAACTCTGGGGCCAACGTCCTGACTTTC

V gene: TRBV6-5
clone size: many
J gene: TRBJ2-7
D gene: -
CDR3 protein: CASSYSYLGGWDEQYF
CDR3 DNA: TGTGCCAGCAGTTACTCCTATTTGGGAGGCTGGGACGAGCAGTACTTC

V gene: TRBV24-1
clone size: many
J gene: TRBJ2-7
D gene: TRBD1
CDR3 protein: CATSDPGTGTSEQYF
CDR3 DNA: TGTGCCACCAGTGATCCCGGGACAGGGACAAGCGAGCAGTACTTC

V gene: TRBV7-3
clone size: many
J gene: TRBJ2-1
D gene: -
CDR3 protein: CASSLTAGKGQFF
CDR3 DNA: TGTGCCAGCAGCTTAACTGCGGGGAAGGGGCAGTTCTTC

V gene: TRBV5-4
clone size: many
J gene: TRBJ2-5
D gene: TRBD2
CDR3 protein: CASSLVVAGQETQYF
CDR3 DNA: TGTGCCAGCAGCTTGGTGGTAGCGGGCCAAGAGACCCAGTACTTC

V gene: TRBV5-1
clone size: -
J gene: TRBJ1-1
D gene: -
CDR3 protein: CASSPQQSGSWGTEAFF
CDR3 DNA: TGCGCCAGCAGCCCTCAGCAATCCGGGTCCTGGGGCACTGAAGCTTTCTTT

V gene: TRBV14
clone size: -
J gene: TRBJ1-1
D gene: TRBD1
CDR3 protein: CASGPGQGAPEAFF
CDR3 DNA: TGTGCCAGCGGGCCGGGACAGGGGGCCCCTGAAGCTTTCTTT

V gene: TRBV20-1
clone size: -
J gene: TRBJ2-2
D gene: -
CDR3 protein: CSARLANSGDLFF
CDR3 DNA: TGCAGTGCTAGACTAGCCAACTCCGGGGATCTGTTTTTT

V gene: TRBV28
clone size: -
J gene: TRBJ2-7
D gene: -
CDR3 protein: CASRGTLYEQYF
CDR3 DNA: TGTGCCAGCAGAGGGACCCTATACGAGCAGTACTTC

V gene: TRBV18
clone size: many
J gene: TRBJ1-1
D gene: TRBD1
CDR3 protein: CASSRGTGMVNTEAFF
CDR3 DNA: TGTGCCAGCTCACGAGGGACAGGAATGGTGAACACTGAAGCTTTCTTT

V gene: TRBV6-5
clone size: -
J gene: TRBJ2-1
D gene: TRBD2
CDR3 protein: CASSHLAGGVVSNEQFF
CDR3 DNA: TGTGCCAGCAGTCACCTCGCGGGGGGGGTTGTCAGCAATGAGCAGTTCTTC

V gene: TRBV15
clone size: many
J gene: TRBJ2-3
D gene: -
CDR3 protein: CATSGMTDTQYF
CDR3 DNA: TGTGCCACCAGCGGGATGACAGATACGCAGTATTTT

V gene: TRBV18
clone size: many
J gene: TRBJ2-1
D gene: TRBD2
CDR3 protein: CASSPVVTSGGYNEQFF
CDR3 DNA: TGTGCCAGCTCACCAGTTGTTACTAGCGGAGGGTACAATGAGCAGTTCTTC

V gene: TRBV3-1
clone size: many
J gene: TRBJ1-1
D gene: -
CDR3 protein: CASSQGGTEAFF
CDR3 DNA: TGTGCCAGCAGCCAAGGGGGCACTGAAGCTTTCTTT

V gene: TRBV2
clone size: many
J gene: TRBJ2-5
D gene: TRBD1
CDR3 protein: CASSPDRGSSETQYF
CDR3 DNA: TGTGCCAGCAGTCCTGACAGGGGCAGTTCGGAGACCCAGTACTTC

V gene: TRBV27
clone size: many
J gene: TRBJ2-3
D gene: TRBD1
CDR3 protein: CASSPDRVTDTQYF
CDR3 DNA: TGTGCCAGCAGTCCGGACAGGGTGACAGATACGCAGTATTTT

V gene: TRBV4-2
clone size: many
J gene: TRBJ2-2
D gene: -
CDR3 protein: CASSQERTKNTGELFF
CDR3 DNA: TGTGCCAGCAGCCAAGAAAGGACAAAGAACACCGGGGAGCTGTTTTTT